A selection of T cell receptor beta chains follows, all from one sample in a study of cytomegalovirus exposure and HLA in healthy donors. The repertoire was sequenced with immunoSEQ multiplex PCR; TCRdb's copy has only in-frame clones and lacks some. The table has about 120,000 clones, about 91% seen once. The specimen sequenced was PBMCs. Receptors were obtained from a man in his late teens or twenties in good health and CMV-seronegative. Both conserved end residues are part of each CDR3. The D gene is left open where the match is weak. Only some rows state a clone size, as once, few, many or a class for expanded clones.

abundance,d_gene,j_gene,v_gene,CDR3nt,CDR3aa
-,-,TRBJ1-1,TRBV6-4,TGTGCCAGCAGCATACAGGCGAACACTGAAGCTTTCTTT,CASSIQANTEAFF
-,TRBD1,TRBJ1-4,TRBV11-2,TGTGCCAGCCGGACGGACGGACAGGGGGAAAAACTGTTTTTT,CASRTDGQGEKLFF
few,-,TRBJ1-1,TRBV6-5,TGTGCCAGCAGGCAGGGGCCCCACACTGAAGCTTTCTTT,CASRQGPHTEAFF
-,-,TRBJ2-1,TRBV6-6,TGTGCCAGCAGTTACCCCGCGTACAATGAGCAGTTCTTC,CASSYPAYNEQFF
once,TRBD2,TRBJ2-7,TRBV2,TGTGCCAGCAGGGCGGAGCGAGCGGGGGGCCATTACGAGCAGTACTTC,CASRAERAGGHYEQYF
-,TRBD1,TRBJ1-1,TRBV28,TGTGCCAGCAGACGGGACAGCACCACTGAAGCTTTCTTT,CASRRDSTTEAFF
-,-,TRBJ1-4,TRBV6-1,TGTGCCAGCAGGGGGGGAGGGCTAAGTGAAAAACTGTTTTTT,CASRGGGLSEKLFF
-,-,TRBJ2-5,TRBV21-1,TGTGCCAGCAGCAAAGAGACGAGGAGCCAAGAGACCCAGTACTTC,CASSKETRSQETQYF
few,TRBD2,TRBJ2-7,TRBV13,TGTGCCAGCAGCTTAGGAAGCGGGAGGAGAAGCTACGAGCAGTACTTC,CASSLGSGRRSYEQYF
-,-,TRBJ1-3,TRBV14,TGTGCCAGCAGCCCCGAGGTCTCTGGAAACACCATATATTTT,CASSPEVSGNTIYF
-,TRBD2,TRBJ2-3,TRBV27,TGTGCCAGCAGTTTTCGACTAGCGGGGGGCCGAGGCACAGATACGCAGTATTTT,CASSFRLAGGRGTDTQYF
-,-,TRBJ2-6,TRBV7-9,TGTGCCAGCAGCCGCTCTGACACGACCTCTGGGGCCAACGTCCTGACTTTC,CASSRSDTTSGANVLTF
-,TRBD2,TRBJ2-7,TRBV25-1,TGTGCCAGCAGTGGTTCGAGGACTAGCGGAACCTACGAGCAGTACTTC,CASSGSRTSGTYEQYF
-,TRBD2,TRBJ2-3,TRBV5-6,TGTGCCAGCAGCCTAGGTAGCGGGGGCACAGATACGCAGTATTTT,CASSLGSGGTDTQYF
-,TRBD1,TRBJ1-4,TRBV28,TGTGCCAGCAACCGAGCGGGGGGACAGGGGAATGAAAAACTGTTTTTT,CASNRAGGQGNEKLFF
few,TRBD2,TRBJ2-2,TRBV11-3,TGTGCCAGCAATCAGGGAGGGAAGATAACCGGGGAGCTGTTTTTT,CASNQGGKITGELFF
-,TRBD1,TRBJ1-1,TRBV10-3,TGTGCCATCAGTGAGTCGGTGGGTGTAGGGGGCGCTGAAGCTTTCTTT,CAISESVGVGGAEAFF
-,TRBD2,TRBJ2-7,TRBV28,TGTGCCAGCAGCCGTCGGACTAGCGTCTCCTACGAGCAGTACTTC,CASSRRTSVSYEQYF
-,TRBD2,TRBJ2-5,TRBV7-7,TGTGCCAGCAGCCGAGCGGGGGGGGTAGAGACCCAGTACTTC,CASSRAGGVETQYF
once,TRBD2,TRBJ2-1,TRBV5-1,TGCGCCAGCAGCTTGGATCCAGCGGGAGGAACGGGTGAGCAGTTCTTC,CASSLDPAGGTGEQFF
-,-,TRBJ1-5,TRBV18,TGTGCCAGCTCCCTTCGTAGCAATCAGCCCCAGCATTTT,CASSLRSNQPQHF
-,TRBD1,TRBJ2-5,TRBV28,TGTGCCAGCAGTCAGGGACAGGGGCCCGAAACCCAGTACTTC,CASSQGQGPETQYF
-,-,TRBJ1-3,TRBV19,TGTGCCAGTGAAACAGGGACGAACACCATATATTTT,CASETGTNTIYF
-,-,TRBJ1-1,TRBV29-1,TGCAGCGTTGTTCCCCGGGAGGCTAGCACTGAAGCTTTCTTT,CSVVPREASTEAFF
-,-,TRBJ1-4,TRBV7-2,TGTGCCAGCAGCCCCGGTATACGGGCGGGCGAAAAACTGTTTTTT,CASSPGIRAGEKLFF
-,-,TRBJ2-2,TRBV7-2,TGTGCCAGCAGACTGAGAACAGGGTCGAACACCGGGGAGCTGTTTTTT,CASRLRTGSNTGELFF